Given below is one T cell receptor (beta chain) in context. Profiling relied on immunoSEQ multiplex PCR, and the TCRdb table lists in-frame clones only, not all of them. Of about 110,000 clones listed, 85% to 90% were seen once; the top ten hold around 3.5%. This entry comes from a study of control samples from healthy donors and cancer patients. The CDR3 has 11 residues. Germline V lookup: CDR1 SGHRS, CDR2 YFSETQ. The V and J ends lost 3 bases and 4 bases respectively, with 4 bases between them. The chain uses TRBV5-1 and TRBJ2-5; D call uncertain. What was sequenced was PBMCs. This sequence originates from a woman aged 60-75 years with lung cancer. The CDR3: CASSSLETQYF. The CDR3 coding sequence is TGCGCCAGCAGCTCTTTAGAGACCCAGTACTTC.